The rows below give T cell receptor beta chains drawn from one sample of a study of blood T cell repertoires in COVID-19. This table comes from immunoSEQ multiplex PCR, and its TCRdb copy is limited to in-frame clones, with some not included. This sample carries roughly 300,000 clones, about four fifths of them seen once, and the ten largest clones take approximately 9%. The source material was peripheral blood. The source of these receptors is a woman aged 50 to 65 who had recovered from COVID-19. CDR3s include the opening cysteine and the closing phenylalanine or tryptophan. The D gene is left open where the match is weak. Clone size appears in some rows only: once, few, many, or a class for an expanded clone.

clone_size: .
v_call: TRBV9
j_call: TRBJ1-1
d_call: .
cdr3_aa: CASSVSPSRNTEAFF
cdr3_nt: TGTGCCAGCAGCGTTTCCCCCTCTAGAAACACTGAAGCTTTCTTT

clone_size: .
v_call: TRBV7-2
j_call: TRBJ2-3
d_call: TRBD2
cdr3_aa: CASSPTTSGSTDTQYF
cdr3_nt: TGTGCCAGCAGCCCAACGACTAGCGGTTCCACAGATACGCAGTATTTT

clone_size: .
v_call: TRBV5-5
j_call: TRBJ1-1
d_call: .
cdr3_aa: CASSDPYGEWVNTEAFF
cdr3_nt: TGTGCCAGCAGCGACCCTTACGGGGAATGGGTGAACACTGAAGCTTTCTTT

clone_size: .
v_call: TRBV25-1
j_call: TRBJ2-7
d_call: .
cdr3_aa: CASSELNRERQYF
cdr3_nt: TGTGCCAGCAGTGAATTGAACAGGGAAAGGCAGTACTTC

clone_size: .
v_call: TRBV28
j_call: TRBJ2-5
d_call: TRBD2
cdr3_aa: CASGWEGASQETQYF
cdr3_nt: TGTGCCAGCGGTTGGGAGGGAGCCTCCCAAGAGACCCAGTACTTC

clone_size: once
v_call: TRBV3-1/TRBV3-2
j_call: TRBJ1-2
d_call: .
cdr3_aa: CASSPRGTVYKVDGYTF
cdr3_nt: TGTGCCAGCAGCCCAAGGGGGACCGTCTACAAGGTTGATGGCTACACCTTC

clone_size: .
v_call: TRBV20-1
j_call: TRBJ1-6
d_call: .
cdr3_aa: CSASAQGNSPLHF
cdr3_nt: TGCAGTGCTAGTGCCCAGGGTAATTCACCCCTCCACTTT

clone_size: .
v_call: TRBV19
j_call: TRBJ1-6
d_call: .
cdr3_aa: CASSSRQSSYNSPLHF
cdr3_nt: TGTGCCAGTAGTTCCCGACAGAGCTCCTATAATTCACCCCTCCACTTT

clone_size: .
v_call: TRBV4-1
j_call: TRBJ1-2
d_call: .
cdr3_aa: CASSQDREEGEGYTF
cdr3_nt: TGCGCCAGCAGCCAAGACCGGGAGGAGGGAGAGGGCTACACCTTC

clone_size: few
v_call: TRBV6-4
j_call: TRBJ2-6
d_call: .
cdr3_aa: CASSAGGSLSGANVLTF
cdr3_nt: TGTGCCAGCAGTGCTGGAGGGAGCCTCTCTGGGGCCAACGTCCTGACTTTC

clone_size: .
v_call: TRBV5-1
j_call: TRBJ2-4
d_call: TRBD1
cdr3_aa: CASSLGPVQGNIQYF
cdr3_nt: TGCGCCAGCAGCTTGGGGCCCGTACAGGGGAACATTCAGTACTTC

clone_size: few
v_call: TRBV27
j_call: TRBJ2-1
d_call: TRBD2
cdr3_aa: CASSFVVAGYNEQFF
cdr3_nt: TGTGCCAGCAGTTTCGTGGTAGCGGGGTACAATGAGCAGTTCTTC

clone_size: .
v_call: TRBV3-1/TRBV3-2
j_call: TRBJ1-6
d_call: .
cdr3_aa: CASSQREGNSPLHF
cdr3_nt: TGTGCCAGCAGCCAGCGGGAGGGGAATTCACCCCTCCACTTT

clone_size: .
v_call: TRBV11-2
j_call: TRBJ1-2
d_call: .
cdr3_aa: CASSLDPTRTGYGYTF
cdr3_nt: TGTGCCAGCAGCCTAGACCCCACGAGGACTGGCTATGGCTACACCTTC

clone_size: .
v_call: TRBV4-3
j_call: TRBJ1-5
d_call: TRBD1
cdr3_aa: CASSQGHRGDYQPQHF
cdr3_nt: TGCGCCAGCAGCCAAGGGCACAGGGGGGATTATCAGCCCCAGCATTTT

clone_size: .
v_call: TRBV2
j_call: TRBJ1-4
d_call: TRBD1
cdr3_aa: CASLPKDRINEKLFF
cdr3_nt: TGTGCCAGCCTTCCTAAGGACAGGATTAATGAAAAACTGTTTTTT

clone_size: .
v_call: TRBV11-2
j_call: TRBJ2-5
d_call: .
cdr3_aa: CASSSYTSNQETQYF
cdr3_nt: TGTGCCAGCAGCTCCTACACTAGCAACCAAGAGACCCAGTACTTC

clone_size: few
v_call: TRBV7-3
j_call: TRBJ1-1
d_call: TRBD1
cdr3_aa: CASSQGQGPTEAFF
cdr3_nt: TGTGCCAGCAGCCAGGGACAGGGTCCGACTGAAGCTTTCTTT

clone_size: once
v_call: TRBV7-6
j_call: TRBJ2-7
d_call: TRBD2
cdr3_aa: CASSARTSGPYEQYF
cdr3_nt: TGTGCCAGCAGCGCTCGGACTAGCGGACCCTACGAGCAGTACTTC

clone_size: few
v_call: TRBV7-8
j_call: TRBJ2-5
d_call: .
cdr3_aa: CASSRDYSETQYF
cdr3_nt: TGTGCCAGCAGCCGTGACTATTCCGAGACCCAGTACTTC

clone_size: many
v_call: TRBV5-4
j_call: TRBJ2-2
d_call: .
cdr3_aa: CASSSGVAAGELFF
cdr3_nt: TGTGCCAGCAGCTCGGGGGTCGCTGCCGGGGAGCTGTTTTTT

clone_size: .
v_call: TRBV6-5
j_call: TRBJ2-7
d_call: TRBD1
cdr3_aa: CASSPTGTGREQYF
cdr3_nt: TGTGCCAGCAGTCCTACCGGGACAGGGCGCGAGCAGTACTTC

clone_size: .
v_call: TRBV27
j_call: TRBJ2-1
d_call: .
cdr3_aa: CASSSRREYNEQFF
cdr3_nt: TGTGCCAGCAGTTCGCGCAGGGAATACAATGAGCAGTTCTTC

clone_size: .
v_call: TRBV6-1
j_call: TRBJ2-1
d_call: TRBD2
cdr3_aa: CASSEASGSFYNEQFF
cdr3_nt: TGTGCCAGCAGTGAAGCAAGCGGGAGCTTCTACAATGAGCAGTTCTTC

clone_size: .
v_call: TRBV23-1
j_call: TRBJ1-5
d_call: TRBD1
cdr3_aa: CASSQLYRDRGLLSNQPQHF
cdr3_nt: TGCGCCAGCAGTCAATTATACCGGGACAGGGGGCTTCTTAGCAATCAGCCCCAGCATTTT

clone_size: once
v_call: TRBV5-4
j_call: TRBJ1-1
d_call: .
cdr3_aa: CASSLDGVFNTEAFF
cdr3_nt: TGTGCCAGCAGCTTGGACGGGGTTTTTAACACTGAAGCTTTCTTT

clone_size: .
v_call: TRBV27
j_call: TRBJ1-5
d_call: .
cdr3_aa: CASSFNRGGTQHF
cdr3_nt: TGTGCCAGCAGTTTCAATCGCGGGGGGACCCAGCATTTT

clone_size: .
v_call: TRBV5-6
j_call: TRBJ1-3
d_call: TRBD1
cdr3_aa: CASSLRQGAILSGNTIYF
cdr3_nt: TGTGCCAGCAGCTTAAGACAGGGGGCAATCTTATCTGGAAACACCATATATTTT

clone_size: few
v_call: TRBV6-2/TRBV6-3
j_call: TRBJ2-1
d_call: TRBD1
cdr3_aa: CASSYSFWDRGRNEQFF
cdr3_nt: TGTGCCAGCAGTTACTCATTTTGGGACAGGGGACGAAATGAGCAGTTCTTC

clone_size: .
v_call: TRBV5-4
j_call: TRBJ2-3
d_call: TRBD2
cdr3_aa: CASSLAIVGSGGSNTQYF
cdr3_nt: TGTGCCAGCAGCTTGGCCATCGTAGGCAGCGGGGGGAGTAATACGCAGTATTTT

clone_size: .
v_call: TRBV7-3
j_call: TRBJ2-6
d_call: .
cdr3_aa: CASSLQGGLPGANVLTF
cdr3_nt: TGTGCCAGCAGCTTACAGGGGGGCCTCCCTGGGGCCAACGTCCTGACTTTC

clone_size: few
v_call: TRBV7-2
j_call: TRBJ2-1
d_call: TRBD2
cdr3_aa: CASSLAGVRGGGDEQFF
cdr3_nt: TGTGCCAGCAGCTTAGCCGGGGTCCGGGGGGGCGGCGATGAGCAGTTCTTC

clone_size: many
v_call: TRBV15
j_call: TRBJ2-1
d_call: .
cdr3_aa: CATSSLASSYNEQFF
cdr3_nt: TGTGCCACCAGCAGCCTAGCTAGCTCCTACAATGAGCAGTTCTTC

clone_size: once
v_call: TRBV27
j_call: TRBJ2-1
d_call: .
cdr3_aa: CASSLSIGEQFF
cdr3_nt: TGTGCCAGCAGTTTATCTATCGGTGAGCAGTTCTTC

clone_size: once
v_call: TRBV27
j_call: TRBJ1-6
d_call: TRBD1
cdr3_aa: CASRRGTDNYNSPLHF
cdr3_nt: TGTGCCAGCAGGCGAGGGACAGATAATTATAATTCACCCCTCCACTTT

clone_size: .
v_call: TRBV24-1
j_call: TRBJ2-6
d_call: TRBD2
cdr3_aa: CATSDRGTSGRAGANVLTF
cdr3_nt: TGTGCCACCAGTGATCGCGGGACTAGCGGGAGAGCTGGGGCCAACGTCCTGACTTTC

clone_size: .
v_call: TRBV6-5
j_call: TRBJ2-2
d_call: .
cdr3_aa: CASSHRRNTGELFF
cdr3_nt: TGTGCCAGCAGTCACAGGCGAAACACCGGGGAGCTGTTTTTT

clone_size: .
v_call: TRBV7-2
j_call: TRBJ1-3
d_call: .
cdr3_aa: CASSLFVSGNTIYF
cdr3_nt: TGTGCCAGCAGCTTATTTGTCTCCGGAAACACCATATATTTT

clone_size: once
v_call: TRBV28
j_call: TRBJ1-1
d_call: TRBD1
cdr3_aa: CASRTGGSNTEAFF
cdr3_nt: TGTGCCAGCAGGACAGGGGGCTCGAACACTGAAGCTTTCTTT

clone_size: .
v_call: TRBV7-2
j_call: TRBJ1-3
d_call: .
cdr3_aa: CASRFSGAGNTIYF
cdr3_nt: TGTGCCAGCAGATTTTCAGGGGCTGGAAACACCATATATTTT

clone_size: .
v_call: TRBV11-1
j_call: TRBJ2-7
d_call: .
cdr3_aa: CASSPHSYEQYF
cdr3_nt: TGTGCCAGCAGCCCACACTCCTACGAGCAGTACTTC

clone_size: many
v_call: TRBV6-1
j_call: TRBJ2-2
d_call: TRBD2
cdr3_aa: CASSELAGGTGELFF
cdr3_nt: TGTGCCAGCAGTGAACTAGCGGGGGGGACCGGGGAGCTGTTTTTT

clone_size: .
v_call: TRBV28
j_call: TRBJ1-3
d_call: .
cdr3_aa: CASSFRVLSSGNTIYF
cdr3_nt: TGTGCCAGCAGTTTCCGAGTTTTGAGCTCTGGAAACACCATATATTTT

clone_size: .
v_call: TRBV28
j_call: TRBJ2-3
d_call: .
cdr3_aa: CASSLFRVTDTQYF
cdr3_nt: TGTGCCAGCAGTTTATTCAGGGTAACAGATACGCAGTATTTT

clone_size: .
v_call: TRBV7-9
j_call: TRBJ2-1
d_call: .
cdr3_aa: CASSLGSHSEQFF
cdr3_nt: TGTGCCAGCAGCTTGGGCAGCCACAGCGAGCAGTTCTTC

clone_size: .
v_call: TRBV19
j_call: TRBJ1-5
d_call: .
cdr3_aa: CASAHSGGTINQPQHF
cdr3_nt: TGTGCCAGCGCCCACAGCGGGGGGACTATCAATCAGCCCCAGCATTTT

clone_size: .
v_call: TRBV14
j_call: TRBJ2-1
d_call: .
cdr3_aa: CASSQDPGKWNEQFF
cdr3_nt: TGTGCCAGCAGCCAAGATCCAGGAAAGTGGAATGAGCAGTTCTTC

clone_size: .
v_call: TRBV6-6
j_call: TRBJ2-1
d_call: .
cdr3_aa: CASSRTGISYNEQFF
cdr3_nt: TGTGCCAGCAGCCGCACAGGGATTTCCTACAATGAGCAGTTCTTC

clone_size: few
v_call: TRBV18
j_call: TRBJ1-5
d_call: .
cdr3_aa: CASSPARGMGQPQHF
cdr3_nt: TGTGCCAGCTCCCCGGCCAGGGGAATGGGACAGCCCCAGCATTTT

clone_size: .
v_call: TRBV24-1
j_call: TRBJ1-5
d_call: TRBD1
cdr3_aa: CATSDPGQGNQPQHF
cdr3_nt: TGTGCCACCAGTGATCCGGGACAGGGCAATCAGCCCCAGCATTTT

clone_size: .
v_call: TRBV24-1
j_call: TRBJ2-7
d_call: TRBD2
cdr3_aa: CATSDSGRTSYEQYF
cdr3_nt: TGTGCCACCAGTGATAGCGGGAGAACCTCCTACGAGCAGTACTTC

clone_size: .
v_call: TRBV5-4
j_call: TRBJ2-2
d_call: .
cdr3_aa: CASSSVRENTGELFF
cdr3_nt: TGTGCCAGCAGCTCCGTGAGGGAAAACACCGGGGAGCTGTTTTTT

clone_size: few
v_call: TRBV7-2
j_call: TRBJ2-1
d_call: TRBD2
cdr3_aa: CASSLGTSGGPQFF
cdr3_nt: TGTGCCAGCAGCTTAGGGACTAGCGGGGGCCCGCAGTTCTTC

clone_size: .
v_call: TRBV9
j_call: TRBJ2-7
d_call: .
cdr3_aa: CASSPTGPTSYEQYF
cdr3_nt: TGTGCCAGCAGCCCAACAGGGCCCACCTCCTACGAGCAGTACTTC

clone_size: once
v_call: TRBV4-3
j_call: TRBJ2-1
d_call: .
cdr3_aa: CASSQQGLYNEQFF
cdr3_nt: TGCGCCAGCAGCCAGCAAGGACTCTACAATGAGCAGTTCTTC

clone_size: .
v_call: TRBV12-3/TRBV12-4
j_call: TRBJ1-2
d_call: .
cdr3_aa: CASSFGGTGGYTF
cdr3_nt: TGTGCCAGCAGTTTTGGGGGGACCGGGGGCTACACCTTC

clone_size: .
v_call: TRBV28
j_call: TRBJ2-1
d_call: TRBD2
cdr3_aa: CASQAGLAEYNEQFF
cdr3_nt: TGTGCCAGCCAGGCCGGACTAGCGGAATACAATGAGCAGTTCTTC

clone_size: few
v_call: TRBV7-8
j_call: TRBJ1-1
d_call: .
cdr3_aa: CASTTPPDRPPEAFF
cdr3_nt: TGTGCCAGCACCACCCCCCCAGACAGGCCCCCTGAAGCTTTCTTT